This is a list of T cell receptor beta chains from one sample in a study of T-cell reconstitution after alpha-beta-depleted transplantation in children. MiXCR, applied by TCRdb to the PCR reads, yields one record per CDR3 protein. The profile shows about 640,000 distinct CDR3 sequences, roughly 13% of them singletons. Source: PBMCs, mostly from graft donor cells, taken 360 days after TCRalphabeta/CD19-depleted stem cell transplant. Every receptor here comes from a male patient under 18 who had a stem cell transplant for acute myeloid leukemia, so the T cells may come from the graft donor. The CDR3 runs from the conserved cysteine through the conserved F or W. Each record gives: clone size, D gene, V gene, J gene, CDR3 DNA, CDR3 protein. D genes are given only for firm matches. Rows give clone size only sometimes, using once, few, many, or a class for an expanded clone.

abundance: many
d_gene: TRBD1
v_gene: TRBV4-3
j_gene: TRBJ2-7
CDR3nt: TGCGCCAGCAGCCACGAAGGACAGGTCTACGAGCAGTACTTC
CDR3aa: CASSHEGQVYEQYF

abundance: .
d_gene: .
v_gene: TRBV24-1
j_gene: TRBJ2-1
CDR3nt: TGTGCCACCAGTGCCCCTCCGGGGGCTGTCTCCTACAATGAGCAGTTCTTC
CDR3aa: CATSAPPGAVSYNEQFF

abundance: many
d_gene: .
v_gene: TRBV29-1
j_gene: TRBJ2-7
CDR3nt: TGCAGCGTCGACAGTTACGAGCAGTACTTC
CDR3aa: CSVDSYEQYF

abundance: few
d_gene: .
v_gene: TRBV4-3
j_gene: TRBJ2-2
CDR3nt: TGCGCCAGCAGCCAAGGTTTCTTTCAGACCGGGGAGCTGTTTTTT
CDR3aa: CASSQGFFQTGELFF

abundance: .
d_gene: .
v_gene: TRBV18
j_gene: TRBJ1-1
CDR3nt: TGTGCCAGCTCACCCGGAGAAGGGAGGGCTTTCTTT
CDR3aa: CASSPGEGRAFF

abundance: many
d_gene: TRBD1
v_gene: TRBV9
j_gene: TRBJ2-1
CDR3nt: TGTGCCAGCAGCGTAGTTCAGGGGGCCACCTACAATGAGCAGTTCTTC
CDR3aa: CASSVVQGATYNEQFF

abundance: .
d_gene: .
v_gene: TRBV7-9
j_gene: TRBJ2-7
CDR3nt: TGTGCCAGCAGCTCCAGGGGGGCCTCCTACGAGCAGTACTTC
CDR3aa: CASSSRGASYEQYF

abundance: .
d_gene: .
v_gene: TRBV20-1
j_gene: TRBJ1-4
CDR3nt: TGCAGTGTCACCAGACCTGCAACTAATGAAAAACTGTTTTTT
CDR3aa: CSVTRPATNEKLFF

abundance: .
d_gene: .
v_gene: TRBV7-9
j_gene: TRBJ2-7
CDR3nt: TGTGCCAGCAGCGACCGGTTAGGTGAGCAGTACTTC
CDR3aa: CASSDRLGEQYF

abundance: .
d_gene: .
v_gene: TRBV2
j_gene: TRBJ2-3
CDR3nt: TGTGCCAGCAGTGATGCTAGGCAGTTCCAAGATACGCAGTATTTT
CDR3aa: CASSDARQFQDTQYF

abundance: many
d_gene: .
v_gene: TRBV5-6
j_gene: TRBJ2-1
CDR3nt: TGTGCCAGCAGCTTGTACAGGAGCTCCTACAATGAGCAGTTCTTC
CDR3aa: CASSLYRSSYNEQFF

abundance: few
d_gene: TRBD2
v_gene: TRBV7-2
j_gene: TRBJ2-7
CDR3nt: TGTGCCAGCAGCTTAGCCCTAACTAGCGCGGTGAACTTC
CDR3aa: CASSLALTSAVNF

abundance: .
d_gene: TRBD1
v_gene: TRBV7-2
j_gene: TRBJ1-1
CDR3nt: TGTGCCAGCAGCTTAGACGGACAGGGGAACACTGAAGCTTTCTTT
CDR3aa: CASSLDGQGNTEAFF

abundance: .
d_gene: TRBD1
v_gene: TRBV12-3/TRBV12-4
j_gene: TRBJ2-2
CDR3nt: TGTGCCAGCAGACCGGGGACAGGGGGAGACACCGGGGAGCTGTTTTTT
CDR3aa: CASRPGTGGDTGELFF

abundance: .
d_gene: .
v_gene: TRBV7-2
j_gene: TRBJ1-6
CDR3nt: TGTGCCAGCAGCTTAGTTGAGGGGATTGGATCACCCCTCCACTTT
CDR3aa: CASSLVEGIGSPLHF

abundance: .
d_gene: .
v_gene: TRBV6-1
j_gene: TRBJ2-5
CDR3nt: TGTGCCAGCTCATGGTCTGGGGGGAGGTTAAGTGCGGAGACCCAGTACTTC
CDR3aa: CASSWSGGRLSAETQYF

abundance: .
d_gene: TRBD2
v_gene: TRBV29-1
j_gene: TRBJ2-7
CDR3nt: TGCAGCGTGATAGCGGGAGTCTACGAGCAGTACTTC
CDR3aa: CSVIAGVYEQYF

abundance: .
d_gene: .
v_gene: TRBV12-3/TRBV12-4
j_gene: TRBJ2-7
CDR3nt: TGTGCCAGCAGTGCATTGCAGCTTAAGGGCTACGAGCAGTACTTC
CDR3aa: CASSALQLKGYEQYF

abundance: many
d_gene: TRBD2
v_gene: TRBV5-1
j_gene: TRBJ2-5
CDR3nt: TGCGCCAGCAGCTTCCCCGGGACTACCAGAGAGACCCAGTACTTC
CDR3aa: CASSFPGTTRETQYF

abundance: many
d_gene: .
v_gene: TRBV3-1
j_gene: TRBJ2-7
CDR3nt: TGTGCCAGCAGCCAACCGGGAGTGATCTACGAGCAGTACTTC
CDR3aa: CASSQPGVIYEQYF

abundance: many
d_gene: TRBD2
v_gene: TRBV7-8
j_gene: TRBJ2-7
CDR3nt: TGTGCCAGCAGCCCTTTAGCGGGAGGGCCGAACGAGCAGTACTTC
CDR3aa: CASSPLAGGPNEQYF

abundance: .
d_gene: TRBD2
v_gene: TRBV29-1
j_gene: TRBJ2-3
CDR3nt: TGCAGCGTTTTAGCGGGAGGGCCAGTGGGTACGCAGTATTTT
CDR3aa: CSVLAGGPVGTQYF

abundance: .
d_gene: .
v_gene: TRBV4-2
j_gene: TRBJ2-1
CDR3nt: TGTGCCAGCAGCCAACGGTATCGGGGTGAGCAGTTCTTC
CDR3aa: CASSQRYRGEQFF

abundance: many
d_gene: .
v_gene: TRBV3-1
j_gene: TRBJ2-1
CDR3nt: TGTGCCAGCAGCCAAGGGGGTGTGAATGAGCAGTTCTTC
CDR3aa: CASSQGGVNEQFF

abundance: .
d_gene: .
v_gene: TRBV12-3/TRBV12-4
j_gene: TRBJ2-6
CDR3nt: TGTGCCAGCAGTTTTTTAGTGACTGGGAACGTCCTGACTTTC
CDR3aa: CASSFLVTGNVLTF

abundance: few
d_gene: .
v_gene: TRBV5-6
j_gene: TRBJ1-5
CDR3nt: TGTGCCAGCAGCTTGGCCTCGGTCAGCAATGGAAATCAGCCCCAGCATTTT
CDR3aa: CASSLASVSNGNQPQHF

abundance: few
d_gene: .
v_gene: TRBV7-6
j_gene: TRBJ2-1
CDR3nt: TGTGCCAGCAGCGTGGGGTGGGCGGGGAGCTCCTACAATGAGCAGTTCTTC
CDR3aa: CASSVGWAGSSYNEQFF

abundance: few
d_gene: .
v_gene: TRBV7-9
j_gene: TRBJ2-1
CDR3nt: TGTGCCAGCAGCTTAAAAGGGGCTAGCGTCTCCTACAATGAGCAGTTCTTC
CDR3aa: CASSLKGASVSYNEQFF

abundance: few
d_gene: .
v_gene: TRBV7-2
j_gene: TRBJ2-7
CDR3nt: TGTGCCAGCAGCCCCGCATGGGGGGACGAGCAGTACTTC
CDR3aa: CASSPAWGDEQYF

abundance: many
d_gene: .
v_gene: TRBV29-1
j_gene: TRBJ2-3
CDR3nt: TGCAGCGTTGAAGCCGCCAGGGGAGGAAGAACAGATACGCAGTATTTT
CDR3aa: CSVEAARGGRTDTQYF

abundance: few
d_gene: .
v_gene: TRBV9
j_gene: TRBJ2-1
CDR3nt: TGTGCCAGCAGCGTAGTCGGAGGAAGATCCTACAATGAGCAGTTCTTC
CDR3aa: CASSVVGGRSYNEQFF